This T cell receptor (beta chain) was captured by sequencing in a study of monozygotic twins with inflammatory bowel disease. Study-wide findings and caveats: IBD patients displayed reduced TCRbeta diversity (inverse Simpson) when set against healthy co-twins.

After re-calling the 5' RACE reads, TCRdb lists one entry per CDR3 protein, DNA absent. Recorded here are under 200,000 distinct CDR3 sequences; the top ten clones represent more than 2.5%. The blood volume drawn from each donor was 2 to 3 ml. This CDR3 is built from 15 residues. Germline CDR1 is MNHEY and CDR2 is SVGEGT. Regarding this clonotype: Antigen: not known.

V usage is TRBV6-2 or TRBV6-3 and J usage is TRBJ2-1. The TCR sequence derives from a human donor with ulcerative colitis or Crohn's disease, or a healthy co-twin of an affected twin (not recorded which). Sequencing was done on a sample of blood. The CDR3 region is CASSYGSGDYNEQFF.